This T cell receptor (beta chain) was recovered during a study of CD8 T cells in Susac syndrome. This clonotype was detected only once. From blood CD8+ and CD4+ T cells, TCR beta sequences were generated. The CD8+ and CD4+ T cells were isolated magnetically using a negative isolation approach, whereas the TEMRA cells were enriched by FACS. This CDR3 region has 14 residues. V was clipped by 4 bases and J by 0 bases, with 9 bases between them. Germline CDR1 MNHEY, CDR2 SVGEGT. Reverse transcription used about 0.5 to 1 ug RNA and random hexamers. The TCR beta CDR3 was amplified by immunoSEQ multiplex PCR across 54 Vbeta, 13 Jbeta. In TCRdb, the immunoSEQ multiplex PCR reads were re-called with MiXCR into one record per CDR3 protein. This sample yields about 200,000 distinct CDR3 sequences, of which roughly nine tenths are seen a single time; roughly 0.13% belongs to the top ten.

The V and J genes are TRBV6-2 or TRBV6-3 and TRBJ2-5, with unresolved D. What was sequenced was CD8+ T cells from PBMCs. The sequence derives from a human donor with multiple sclerosis. The CDR3 bases are TGTGCCAGCAGTTTCGACGAGTACCAAGAGACCCAGTACTTC. Amino acid sequence: CASSFDEYQETQYF.